This T cell receptor (beta chain) was obtained from a study of blood T cell repertoires in COVID-19. On the study more broadly: Nucleic acid was either cDNA or gDNA, and it came from T cells, B-cell-depleted T cells, or PBMCs.

Original handling: Reference gene primer amplification yielded estimated nucleated cell counts. TCRdb's table, derived via immunoSEQ multiplex PCR, lists solely in-frame clones and lacks some. D and trimming come from the DNA, and the V and J calls and clone size come from that table. The sample contains 69,000 or so clones, about four fifths of which appear only once. This CDR3 is built from 12 residues. The V end lost 3 bases, the J end lost 2 bases, and 7 bases lay between the germline ends. Germline CDR1 is GTSNPN and CDR2 is SVGIG (reference sequence). Sequenced: peripheral blood. The TCR originated in a woman of 80 years or more with acute or convalescent COVID-19. The chain employs TRBV30 and TRBJ1-2, with TRBD1 as a possible D gene (5 bases). The CDR3 region has the DNA TGTGCCTGGAGAACAGGAAACTATGGCTACACCTTC. Translating gives CAWRTGNYGYTF.